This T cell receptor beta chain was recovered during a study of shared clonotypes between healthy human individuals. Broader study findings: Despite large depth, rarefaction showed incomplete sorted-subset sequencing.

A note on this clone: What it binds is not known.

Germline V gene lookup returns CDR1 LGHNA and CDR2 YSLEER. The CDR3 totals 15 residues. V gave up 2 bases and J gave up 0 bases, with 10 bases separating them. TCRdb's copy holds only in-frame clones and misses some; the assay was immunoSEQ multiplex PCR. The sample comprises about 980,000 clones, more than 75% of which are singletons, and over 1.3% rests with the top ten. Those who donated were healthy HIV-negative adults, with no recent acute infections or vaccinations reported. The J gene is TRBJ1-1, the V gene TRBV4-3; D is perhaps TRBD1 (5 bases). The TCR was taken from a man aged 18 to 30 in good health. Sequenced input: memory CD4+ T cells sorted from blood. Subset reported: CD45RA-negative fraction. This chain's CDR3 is CASSQNPGMNTEAFF. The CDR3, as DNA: TGCGCCAGCAGCCAAAATCCAGGGATGAACACTGAAGCTTTCTTT.